The 15 T cell receptor beta chains given below trace back to one sample, sequenced in a study of OX40 agonist ivuxolimab in advanced cancers. Produced via immunoSEQ multiplex PCR; TCRdb's table is partial and in-frame only. The sample consists of 20,000 to 25,000 clones, roughly 78% of them appearing once. The sample in question was CD4+ or CD8+ T cells sorted from blood, obtained in a trial of the OX40 agonist ivuxolimab. All receptors come from an adult with an advanced solid tumor such as melanoma, head and neck, liver or kidney cancer.

The V and J genes are TRBV11-3 and TRBJ2-1; D call uncertain. The CDR3 runs to 16 residues. Between the trimmed V and J ends, which lost 1 base and 4 bases, there was a span of 14 bases. Germline CDR1 SGHNT, CDR2 YENEEA. This CDR3 is CASSLGSASNYNEQFF. The CDR3, as DNA: TGTGCCAGCAGCTTAGGGTCCGCCAGCAATTACAATGAGCAGTTCTTC.

In this sample, this clone is medium-sized. V usage is TRBV7-3 and J usage is TRBJ2-5; D is possibly TRBD2 (6 bases). With 5 bases removed from V and 5 bases from J, the gap between germline ends came to 18 bases. CDR1 and CDR2 (germline): SGHTA, FQGTGA. The length of the CDR3 is 15 residues. The CDR3 spells CASSPTGTPGETQYF. The CDR3 bases are TGTGCCAGCAGCCCGACCGGGACTCCCGGGGAGACCCAGTACTTC.

V is TRBV6-5 and J is TRBJ2-5; D gene unclear. Trimming took off 2 bases at V and 2 bases at J, with 6 bases between the two ends. This CDR3 contains 13 residues. Germline V lookup: CDR1 MNHEY, CDR2 SVGAGI. The CDR3 coding sequence is TGTGCCAGCAGTTACAGCGTACAAGAGACCCAGTACTTC. Translation: CASSYSVQETQYF.

The chain recombines TRBV19 with TRBJ2-5, with D perhaps matching TRBD1 (5 bases). Germline CDR1 reads LNHDA; CDR2 reads SQIVND (reference sequence). V dropped 6 bases and J dropped 4 bases, with 15 bases sitting between them. This CDR3 comprises 14 residues. The CDR3, as DNA: TGTGCCAGTAGGGGCACCCTCCAGGGAGAGACCCAGTACTTC. This gives the protein CASRGTLQGETQYF.

The chain recombines TRBV19 with TRBJ1-1, with 9 bases that match TRBD1. The J segment lost 4 bases and the V segment lost 4 bases, leaving 4 bases of the junction unmatched. This CDR3 is 14 amino acids long. Germline CDR1 and CDR2: LNHDA and SQIVND (reference sequence). The CDR3 loop is CASSRRTGATEAFF. CDR3 nucleotide sequence: TGTGCCAGTAGTAGAAGGACAGGGGCCACTGAAGCTTTCTTT.

The V gene is TRBV7-9, the J gene TRBJ2-5; weak D call: TRBD2 (6 bases). The CDR3 totals 15 residues. V dropped 1 base and J dropped 2 bases, with 11 bases sitting between them. CDR1 and CDR2 (germline): SEHNR, FQNEAQ (reference sequence). In DNA, the CDR3 is TGTGCCAGCAGCTTAGGGGACTCGAAGCAAGAGACCCAGTACTTC. Translated, it gives CASSLGDSKQETQYF.

In regard to this clone: One junction end disagrees with the germline gene, perhaps due to a read error. The V call is TRBV7-8, the J call TRBJ2-7; D remains ambiguous. The CDR3 is made up of 9 amino acids. Germline V CDR1 and CDR2: SGHVS, FQNEAQ. The CDR3, as DNA: TGTGCCAGCAGCTTAGTTGGAGCCTTC. Protein product: CASSLVGAF.

As to this clone: Compared with germline, one end of the junction differs, possibly owing to a read error. The chain carries TRBV5-4 and TRBJ2-1; possible D gene TRBD2, 5 bases. CDR3 length: 15 residues. CDR1 is SGHNT, CDR2 YYREEE, per germline (reference sequence). The CDR3 sequence is CASSQESGSYNEQFF. For the CDR3, the DNA is TGCGCCAGCAGCCAAGAAAGCGGCTCCTACAATGAGCAGTTCTTC.

The rearrangement joins TRBV19 to TRBJ2-1, with 10 bases that match TRBD1. The CDR3 is made up of 14 amino acids. Per germline, CDR1 LNHDA and CDR2 SQIVND (reference sequence). V was pared by 3 bases and J by 10 bases, with 6 bases of the junction left unmatched. In DNA form, the CDR3 reads TGTGCCAGTAGTATTCCCGGGACAGGGGTCGAGCAGTTCTTC. Its protein is CASSIPGTGVEQFF.

The count of this clone is one. The V and J genes are TRBV5-1 and TRBJ2-3; TRBD1 might be the D (6 bases). Germline V gene sequence: CDR1 SGHRS, CDR2 YFSETQ. Deletions cut 1 base from V and 3 bases from J, with 9 bases between. The CDR3 has 14 amino acids. CDR3 residues: CASSLFQGTDTQYF. The DNA of the CDR3 is TGCGCCAGCAGCTTGTTCCAGGGGACAGATACGCAGTATTTT.

V is TRBV20-1 and J is TRBJ1-5; D remains unclear. Deletions cut 3 bases from V and 7 bases from J, with 7 bases between. Looked up from germline, CDR1 is DFQATT and CDR2 is SNEGSKA (reference sequence). This CDR3 is 11 amino acids long. CDR3 bases: TGCAGTGCTAGGATAGGGCAGCCCCAGCATTTT. It is translated as CSARIGQPQHF.

The chain carries TRBV5-4 and TRBJ1-4; maybe TRBD1 (6 bases). V was clipped by 4 bases and J by 6 bases, with 16 bases between them. CDR3 length equals 15 residues. In germline, CDR1 is SGHNT, CDR2 YYREEE (reference sequence). The CDR3 protein is CASSERGPGHEKLFF. CDR3 nucleotide sequence: TGTGCCAGCAGCGAGCGGGGGCCCGGGCATGAAAAACTGTTTTTT. The variable domain in full, with the rest retrieved from reference TRBV5-4 and TRBJ1-4, is ETGVTQSPTHLIKTRGQQVTLRCSSQSGHNTVSWYQQALGQGPQFIFQYYREEENGRGNFPPRFSGLQFPNYSSELNVNALELDDSALYLCASSERGPGHEKLFFGSGTQLSVL.

The chain combines TRBV6-5 with TRBJ1-3; D is uncertain. The CDR3 is 16 residues long. Germline V lookup: CDR1 MNHEY, CDR2 SVGAGI. V lost 2 bases and J lost 0, with 11 bases in between. CDR3 bases: TGTGCCAGCAGTTACGCGGACGGATTCTCTGGAAACACCATATATTTT. Protein product: CASSYADGFSGNTIYF.

This sequence joins TRBV6-6 and TRBJ1-1, with D possibly being TRBD1 (5 bases). Germline V lookup: CDR1 MNHNY, CDR2 SVGAGI (reference sequence). The CDR3 spans 15 residues. Trimming cost V 2 bases and J 3 bases, with 13 bases left between them. The CDR3 is CASSYMGGRYTEAFF. The DNA for the CDR3 is TGTGCCAGCAGTTACATGGGGGGTAGGTACACTGAAGCTTTCTTT.

V gene TRBV28 combines with J gene TRBJ1-2, with 7 bases matching TRBD1. This CDR3 region has 15 residues. Germline V lookup: CDR1 MDHEN, CDR2 SYDVKM. V lost 2 bases, J lost 4 bases, and 7 bases stayed unmatched. CDR3 loop: CASSLGGGSLYGYTF. The CDR3 nucleotides read TGTGCCAGCAGTTTAGGAGGGGGCAGCCTCTATGGCTACACCTTC.